The following is a T cell receptor (beta chain) sequence with its context. This record belongs to a study of shared clonotypes between healthy human individuals. Libraries were prepared by immunoSEQ multiplex PCR; TCRdb keeps only in-frame clonotypes and omits some of them. The sample carries over 1.5 million clones, 95% to 99% recorded once. V was trimmed by 3 bases and J by 3 bases, leaving 8 bases between them. CDR3 length equals 13 residues. Germline lookup yields CDR1 MNHEY and CDR2 SMNVEV (reference sequence). The V and J genes are TRBV27 and TRBJ1-2; D is undetermined. Sequencing input: naive CD4+ T cells sorted from blood. Subset in this sample: CD45RA+ positively selected. This TCR came from a man between 25 and 39 years old in good health. CDR3 residues: CASSFGQYYGYTF. For the CDR3, the DNA is TGTGCCAGCAGTTTCGGGCAGTACTATGGCTACACCTTC.